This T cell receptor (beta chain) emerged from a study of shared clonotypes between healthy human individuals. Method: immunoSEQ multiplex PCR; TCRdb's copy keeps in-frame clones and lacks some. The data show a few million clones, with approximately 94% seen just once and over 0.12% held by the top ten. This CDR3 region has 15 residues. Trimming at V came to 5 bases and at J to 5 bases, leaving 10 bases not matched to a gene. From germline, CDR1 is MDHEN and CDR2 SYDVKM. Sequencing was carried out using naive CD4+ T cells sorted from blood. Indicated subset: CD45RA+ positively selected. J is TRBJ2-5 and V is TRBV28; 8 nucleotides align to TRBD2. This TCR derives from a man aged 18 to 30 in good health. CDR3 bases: TGTGCCAGCAGTACCATGCCGGGGGGGGCTGAGACCCAGTACTTC. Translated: CASSTMPGGAETQYF. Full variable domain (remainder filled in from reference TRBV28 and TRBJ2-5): DVKVTQSSRYLVKRTGEKVFLECVQDMDHENMFWYRQDPGLGLRLIYFSYDVKMKEKGDIPEGYSVSREKKERFSLILESASTNQTSMYLCASSTMPGGAETQYFGPGTRLLVL.